The next 31 T cell receptor beta chains were all read from a single sample in a study of T-cell memory formation after mild COVID-19. One entry per CDR3 protein, called by TCRdb with MiXCR from the 5' RACE reads. The sample shows a few hundred thousand distinct CDR3 sequences, roughly 15% of them seen only once. Sample: PBMCs or a T cell subset sorted from them (not recorded which). The receptors were gathered from a man aged 18 to 30 who had mild COVID-19 (a few samples of this study predate the infection). Cell type and time point are not known.

This clonotype was counted only a few times. In DNA, the CDR3 is TGTGCCAGCAGTGACAGGGCCGGGAATTCACCCCTCCACTTT. Translation: CASSDRAGNSPLHF. V gene TRBV2 combines with J gene TRBJ1-6; TRBD1 might be the D (5 bases). Germline CDR1 and CDR2: SNHLY and FYNNEI. V dropped 3 bases and J dropped 7 bases, with 10 bases sitting between them. This CDR3 comprises 14 residues. The variable domain in full, completed from reference TRBV2 and TRBJ1-6, reads EPEVTQTPSHQVTQMGQEVILRCVPISNHLYFYWYRQILGQKVEFLVSFYNNEISEKSEIFDDQFSVERPDGSNFTLKIRSTKLEDSAMYFCASSDRAGNSPLHFGNGTRLTVT.

The chain employs TRBV6-2 or TRBV6-3 and TRBJ2-1; D is possibly TRBD1 (6 bases). The CDR3 is made up of 15 amino acids. Trimming left V 5 bases short and J 6 bases short, with 17 bases between. Germline CDR1 MNHEY, CDR2 SVGEGT. For the CDR3, the DNA is TGTGCCAGCAGTCCCCCGGACAGAATTCGCAATGAGCAGTTCTTC. Translating gives CASSPPDRIRNEQFF.

The gene calls are TRBV7-6 and TRBJ2-3, with TRBD2 identical over 8 bases. The V gene end was trimmed by 1 base and the J gene end by 4 bases; junction bases not matched to a gene: 7. Germline V gene sequence: CDR1 SGHVS, CDR2 FNYEAQ. This CDR3 has 16 residues. CDR3 nucleotides: TGTGCCAGCAGCTTAGAACTTAGCGGGGCTTCAGATACGCAGTATTTT. This sequence encodes CASSLELSGASDTQYF.

The sample holds a few counts of this clonotype. CDR3 in amino acids: CASSYQVSTDTQYF. The CDR3 DNA reads TGTGCCAGCAGTTATCAGGTTAGCACAGATACGCAGTATTTT. The chain recombines TRBV27 with TRBJ2-3; the D is unclear. The CDR3 covers 14 residues. Trimming removed 4 bases at V and 0 bases at J, with 8 bases between. CDR1 is MNHEY and CDR2 is SMNVEV in the germline V gene (reference sequence).

This clonotype has only a few counts. The chain couples TRBV12-3 or TRBV12-4 to TRBJ1-5; D uncertain. Trimming pared 8 bases from V and 0 bases from J, leaving 14 bases between. CDR3 length: 15 residues. In nucleotides, the CDR3 is TGTGCCAGCGGGATTGGGGAGGTTAGCAATCAGCCCCAGCATTTT. It yields the protein CASGIGEVSNQPQHF.

This chain joins TRBV3-1 and TRBJ1-1, with D tentatively TRBD1 (6 bases). This CDR3 is built from 15 residues. Trimming pared 0 bases from V and 0 bases from J, leaving 8 bases between. Germline CDR1 and CDR2: LGHDT and YNNKEL (reference sequence). The CDR3 bases are TGTGCCAGCAGCCAAGAGAGGGGGATGAACACTGAAGCTTTCTTT. This translates into CASSQERGMNTEAFF.

The chain links TRBV5-1 to TRBJ2-3; a weak D match, TRBD2 (5 bases). V was cut by 4 bases and J by 2 bases, with 17 bases left in between. CDR3 length: 16 amino acids. The germline gives CDR1 SGHRS, CDR2 YFSETQ. The CDR3 DNA reads TGCGCCAGCAGCCTTGAGGGTCTAGCAGTCACAGATACGCAGTATTTT. Translation: CASSLEGLAVTDTQYF.

The sample holds a few counts of this clonotype. J is TRBJ1-1 and V is TRBV19, with D unresolved. This CDR3 contains 12 residues. Germline V lookup: CDR1 LNHDA, CDR2 SQIVND (reference sequence). V lost 3 bases and J 5 bases, leaving 7 bases between the germline ends. The CDR3 reads CASSIEGTEAFF. The CDR3 region has the DNA TGTGCCAGTAGTATTGAGGGTACTGAAGCTTTCTTT. Full variable domain (outside the CDR3, taken from reference TRBV19 and TRBJ1-1): DGGITQSPKYLFRKEGQNVTLSCEQNLNHDAMYWYRQDPGQGLRLIYYSQIVNDFQKGDIAEGYSVSREKKESFPLTVTSAQKNPTAFYLCASSIEGTEAFFGQGTRLTVV.

The chain combines TRBV6-5 with TRBJ2-7; no reliable D call. V lost 4 bases, J lost 7 bases, and 20 bases lay in between. In germline, CDR1 is MNHEY, CDR2 SVGAGI. CDR3 length equals 15 residues. This CDR3 reads CASSSGLTDLGEQYF. The CDR3 bases are TGTGCCAGCAGTTCCGGCTTGACGGATTTGGGGGAGCAGTACTTC.

J is TRBJ2-6 and V is TRBV5-4; TRBD1 aligns across 7 bases. CDR1 SGHNT and CDR2 YYREEE come from the germline V gene (reference sequence). The J segment lost 2 bases and the V segment lost 2 bases, leaving 1 base of the junction unmatched. The CDR3 loop spans 15 amino acids. The CDR3, as DNA: TGTGCCAGCAGCTTCGACAGGGCTGGGGCCAACGTCCTGACTTTC. Protein sequence: CASSFDRAGANVLTF.

V and J are TRBV20-1 and TRBJ1-3; D is possibly TRBD1 (5 bases). The germline V and J ends were trimmed by 3 bases and 0 bases, with 9 bases remaining between them. Germline V gene lookup returns CDR1 DFQATT and CDR2 SNEGSKA (reference sequence). The CDR3 length is 14 residues. The CDR3 DNA reads as TGCAGTGCTAGCGGACAAACCTCTGGAAACACCATATATTTT. Its translation is CSASGQTSGNTIYF.

The chain joins TRBV18 to TRBJ2-5; 9 bases align to TRBD1. The V segment lost 4 bases and the J segment 2 bases; nucleotides outside the gene matches: 5. CDR3 length: 15 residues. Germline CDR1 is KGHSH and CDR2 is LQKENI. CDR3 DNA: TGTGCCAGCTCACGCGACAGGGGGGAACAAGAGACCCAGTACTTC. It specifies CASSRDRGEQETQYF. The full variable domain, its missing parts supplied by reference TRBV18 and TRBJ2-5, is NAGVMQNPRHLVRRRGQEARLRCSPMKGHSHVYWYRQLPEEGLKFMVYLQKENIIDESGMPKERFSAEFPKEGPSILRIQQVVRGDSAAYFCASSRDRGEQETQYFGPGTRLLVL.

This clonotype has more than one count but fewer than ten. V is TRBV5-1 and J is TRBJ2-5; TRBD1 or TRBD2 may be the D gene (6 bases each). Per germline, CDR1 SGHRS and CDR2 YFSETQ. This CDR3 contains 15 residues. V lost 3 bases, J lost 3 bases, and 15 bases lay in between. The CDR3 bases are TGCGCCAGCAGCTGGAACCCGGGGGCTAAAGAGACCCAGTACTTC. Encoded protein: CASSWNPGAKETQYF. The full variable domain, rest sourced from reference TRBV5-1 and TRBJ2-5, is KAGVTQTPRYLIKTRGQQVTLSCSPISGHRSVSWYQQTPGQGLQFLFEYFSETQRNKGNFPGRFSGRQFSNSRSEMNVSTLELGDSALYLCASSWNPGAKETQYFGPGTRLLVL.

There are a few counts of this clonotype. The J gene is TRBJ1-2, the V gene TRBV7-6; 7 bases line up with TRBD1. The CDR3 covers 13 residues. The germline V gene encodes CDR1 SGHVS and CDR2 FNYEAQ. Trimming removed 2 bases from V and 8 bases from J; junction bases left unmatched: 5. In DNA, the CDR3 is TGTGCCAGCAGCTTATCCACAGGGGACGGCTACACCTTC. Amino acids: CASSLSTGDGYTF.

This clonotype appeared a few times. This sequence joins TRBV18 and TRBJ2-6, with D uncertain. CDR1 is KGHSH, CDR2 LQKENI, per germline. This CDR3 has 19 amino acids. Trimming left V 1 base short and J 0 bases short, with 16 bases between. Written as DNA, the CDR3 is TGTGCCAGCTCACCACTGGCCCAGGACGGAAGCTCTGGGGCCAACGTCCTGACTTTC. Residues: CASSPLAQDGSSGANVLTF.

This chain connects TRBV9 to TRBJ2-5; D call uncertain. Trimming cost V 4 bases and J 0 bases, with 13 bases left between them. Germline V gene lookup returns CDR1 SGDLS and CDR2 YYNGEE. The CDR3 totals 15 residues. CDR3 nucleotide sequence: TGTGCCAGCAGCCCAGGAGCCGGGCACCAAGAGACCCAGTACTTC. As protein: CASSPGAGHQETQYF.

This clonotype occurred a few times. The J gene is TRBJ2-7, the V gene TRBV3-1; the match to TRBD1 covers 9 bases. J was trimmed by 5 bases and V by 8 bases; bases with no gene match: 13. This CDR3 contains 15 residues. Looked up from germline, CDR1 is LGHDT and CDR2 is YNNKEL (reference sequence). As DNA, the CDR3 is TGTGCCAGCGCCACCCGACAGGGGGTAAGCGACGAGCAGTACTTC. It yields the protein CASATRQGVSDEQYF.

In its sample, this clonotype was seen a few times. This rearrangement joins TRBV19 to TRBJ2-1, with D tentatively TRBD1 (6 bases). The length of the CDR3 is 14 residues. V lost 6 bases and J lost 1, with 10 bases in between. Looked up from germline, CDR1 is LNHDA and CDR2 is SQIVND (reference sequence). The CDR3: CASSMGQSYNEQFF. DNA for the CDR3: TGTGCCAGTAGCATGGGACAATCCTACAATGAGCAGTTCTTC.

This clonotype was counted between two and nine times. The V gene is TRBV28, the J gene TRBJ2-7; 10 bases match TRBD2. The junction had 4 bases not matched to a gene; V was cut back by 4 bases and J by 7 bases. This CDR3 contains 13 residues. Germline CDR1 reads MDHEN; CDR2 reads SYDVKM. CDR3 region: CASSSPTSGEQYV. The CDR3 DNA follows: TGTGCCAGCAGTTCCCCGACTAGCGGGGAGCAGTACGTC.

The chain recombines TRBV27 with TRBJ2-7; D could derive from TRBD1 or TRBD2 (5 bases each). Trimming took off 7 bases at V and 5 bases at J, with 12 bases between the two ends. The CDR3 totals 12 residues. In germline, CDR1 is MNHEY, CDR2 SMNVEV (reference sequence). The DNA for the CDR3 is TGTGCCAGCAATTTTGGGGGAAACGAGCAGTACGTC. It encodes CASNFGGNEQYV.

This CDR3 is CASRWSEGTNQPQHF. The CDR3 DNA sequence: TGTGCCAGCAGGTGGTCGGAGGGGACGAATCAGCCCCAGCATTTT. The chain carries TRBV2 and TRBJ1-5, with a possible D match to TRBD1 (5 bases). V lost 6 bases, J lost 4 bases, and 16 bases lay in between. The CDR3 runs 15 residues. Germline assignment: CDR1 SNHLY and CDR2 FYNNEI.

This rearrangement joins TRBV10-2 to TRBJ1-1, with TRBD1 identical over 8 bases. Trimming removed 6 bases from V and 4 bases from J; junction bases left unmatched: 4. CDR1 is WSHSY and CDR2 is SAAADI in the germline V gene. The CDR3 totals 13 residues. The CDR3 sequence: CASSIDRGTEAFF. Here the CDR3 DNA reads TGCGCCAGCAGCATAGACAGGGGCACTGAAGCTTTCTTT.

The V gene is TRBV28, the J gene TRBJ2-4, with D perhaps TRBD2 (7 bases). CDR1 MDHEN and CDR2 SYDVKM come from the germline V gene. Trimming removed 8 bases from V and 6 bases from J, with 14 bases in between. This CDR3 comprises 13 residues. The CDR3 DNA follows: TGTGCCAGCCGTCCCGGGGGGCCAAACATTCAGTACTTC. It codes for CASRPGGPNIQYF.

The chain combines TRBV19 with TRBJ1-5; D gene unclear. V dropped 3 bases and J dropped 4 bases, with 10 bases sitting between them. Germline lookup yields CDR1 LNHDA and CDR2 SQIVND (reference sequence). The length of the CDR3 is 14 residues. CDR3 amino acids: CASSISYGNQPQHF. Written as DNA, the CDR3 is TGTGCCAGTAGTATTTCATACGGTAATCAGCCCCAGCATTTT.

There are a few counts of this clonotype. The rearrangement links TRBV6-5 to TRBJ1-1, with D tentatively TRBD1 (6 bases). Per the germline V gene, CDR1 is MNHEY and CDR2 is SVGAGI. Trimming pared 0 bases from V and 6 bases from J, leaving 11 bases between. The CDR3 contains 14 residues. The CDR3 region has the DNA TGTGCCAGCAGTTACTCCATGGGGGCAGCTGAAGCTTTCTTT. As protein: CASSYSMGAAEAFF.

V gene TRBV9 combines with J gene TRBJ1-6, with a weak D call TRBD1 (5 bases). This CDR3 is built from 15 residues. Germline V CDR1 and CDR2: SGDLS, YYNGEE. Trimming took off 10 bases at V and 4 bases at J, with 18 bases between the two ends. CDR3 loop: CALTRGGEYNSPLHF. The DNA of the CDR3 is TGTGCCCTCACACGGGGGGGGGAGTATAATTCACCCCTCCACTTT.

This clonotype was seen more than once but under ten times. The chain employs TRBV20-1 and TRBJ2-2; 7 bases line up with TRBD1. The CDR3 spans 12 residues. The J segment lost 6 bases and the V segment lost 6 bases, leaving 4 bases of the junction unmatched. Per the germline V gene, CDR1 is DFQATT and CDR2 is SNEGSKA (reference sequence). The CDR3 bases are TGCAGTGCGCTGCAGGGGGCCGGGGAGCTGTTTTTT. Translation gives CSALQGAGELFF.

This clonotype has just a few counts. The chain employs TRBV12-3 or TRBV12-4 and TRBJ2-3, with D unclear. The CDR3 runs 12 residues. Deletions cut 7 bases from V and 3 bases from J, with 8 bases between. The CDR3 DNA follows: TGTGCCAGCACTCTTCGGACAGATACGCAGTATTTT. Its protein product is CASTLRTDTQYF.

The V call is TRBV20-1, the J call TRBJ2-3; 7 nucleotides match TRBD1. The CDR3 consists of 14 residues. Trimming took 0 bases from V and 5 from J; bases not matched to a gene: 5. Per the germline V gene, CDR1 is DFQATT and CDR2 is SNEGSKA (reference sequence). The CDR3 is CSARDAGGIDTQYF. In nucleotides, the CDR3 is TGCAGTGCTAGAGACGCAGGGGGAATAGATACGCAGTATTTT.

This clonotype was found a few times. The chain employs TRBV7-3 and TRBJ2-4, with D perhaps assigned TRBD1 or TRBD2 (5 bases each). Looked up from germline, CDR1 is SGHTA and CDR2 is FQGTGA. Deletions cut 1 base from V and 9 bases from J, with 7 bases between. There are 12 residues in the CDR3. The CDR3 DNA reads as TGTGCCAGCAGCTTAAATGGGGGCATTCAGTACTTC. Translating gives CASSLNGGIQYF.

CDR3 in amino acids: CASSPRTDRYGYTF. Written as DNA, the CDR3 is TGTGCCAGCAGCCCCCGGACAGACCGCTATGGCTACACCTTC. The chain has TRBV7-2 and TRBJ1-2; maybe TRBD1 (6 bases). The CDR3 length is 14 residues. Trimming took 5 bases from V and 4 from J, leaving 14 bases between them. The germline CDR1 and CDR2 sequences are SGHTA and FQGNSA. The full variable domain, rest sourced from reference TRBV7-2 and TRBJ1-2, is GAGVSQSPSNKVTEKGKDVELRCDPISGHTALYWYRQSLGQGLEFLIYFQGNSAPDKSGLPSDRFSAERTGGSVSTLTIQRTQQEDSAVYLCASSPRTDRYGYTFGSGTRLTVV.